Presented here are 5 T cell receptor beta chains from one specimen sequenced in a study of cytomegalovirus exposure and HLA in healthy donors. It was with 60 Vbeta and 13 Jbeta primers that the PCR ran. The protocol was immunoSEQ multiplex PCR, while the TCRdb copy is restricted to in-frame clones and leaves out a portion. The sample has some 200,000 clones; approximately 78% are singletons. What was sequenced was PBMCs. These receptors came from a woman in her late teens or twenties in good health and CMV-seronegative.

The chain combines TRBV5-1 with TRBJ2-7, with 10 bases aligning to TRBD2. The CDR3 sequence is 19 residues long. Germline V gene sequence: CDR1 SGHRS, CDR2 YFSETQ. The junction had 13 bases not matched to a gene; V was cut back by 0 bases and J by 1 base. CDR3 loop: CASSLGSLAGARLSYEQYF. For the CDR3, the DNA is TGCGCCAGCAGCTTGGGATCCCTAGCGGGGGCCAGGCTTTCCTACGAGCAGTACTTC.

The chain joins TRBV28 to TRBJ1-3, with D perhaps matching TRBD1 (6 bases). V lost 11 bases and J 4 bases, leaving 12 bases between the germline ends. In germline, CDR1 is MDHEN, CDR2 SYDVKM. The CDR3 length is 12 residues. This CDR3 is CAHTGRGNTIYF. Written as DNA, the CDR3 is TGTGCCCACACAGGGAGAGGAAACACCATATATTTT.

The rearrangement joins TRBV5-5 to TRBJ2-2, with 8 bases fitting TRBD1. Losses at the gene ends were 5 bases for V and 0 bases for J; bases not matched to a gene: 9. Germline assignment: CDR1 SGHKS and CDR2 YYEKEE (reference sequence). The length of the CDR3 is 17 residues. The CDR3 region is CASSRGQGPSNTGELFF. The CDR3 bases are TGTGCCAGCAGTCGAGGACAGGGACCCTCGAACACCGGGGAGCTGTTTTTT.

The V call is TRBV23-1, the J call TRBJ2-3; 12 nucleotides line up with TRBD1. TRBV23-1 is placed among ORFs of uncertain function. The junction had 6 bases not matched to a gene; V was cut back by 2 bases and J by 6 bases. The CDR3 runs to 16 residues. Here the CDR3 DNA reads TGCGCCAGCAGTCAAAGGGACAGGGGGCCCCAGGATACGCAGTATTTT. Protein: CASSQRDRGPQDTQYF.

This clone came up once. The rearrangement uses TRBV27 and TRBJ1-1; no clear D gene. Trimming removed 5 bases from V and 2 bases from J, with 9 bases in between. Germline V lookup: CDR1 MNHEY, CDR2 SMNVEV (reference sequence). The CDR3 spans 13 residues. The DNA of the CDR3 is TGTGCCAGCAGTCGAACAGCCAACACTGAAGCTTTCTTT. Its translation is CASSRTANTEAFF.